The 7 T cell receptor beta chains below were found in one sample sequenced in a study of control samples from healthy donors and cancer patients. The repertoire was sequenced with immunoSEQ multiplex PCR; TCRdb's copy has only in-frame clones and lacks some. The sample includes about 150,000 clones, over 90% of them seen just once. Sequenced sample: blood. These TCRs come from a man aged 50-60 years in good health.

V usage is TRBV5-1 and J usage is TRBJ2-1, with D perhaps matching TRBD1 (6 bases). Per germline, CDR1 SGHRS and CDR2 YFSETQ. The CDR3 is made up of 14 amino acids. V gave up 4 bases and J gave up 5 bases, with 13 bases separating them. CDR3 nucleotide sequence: TGCGCCAGCAGCCCGTCTCGACAGGACAATGAGCAGTTCTTC. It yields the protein CASSPSRQDNEQFF. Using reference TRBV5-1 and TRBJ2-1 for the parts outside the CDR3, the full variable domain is KAGVTQTPRYLIKTRGQQVTLSCSPISGHRSVSWYQQTPGQGLQFLFEYFSETQRNKGNFPGRFSGRQFSNSRSEMNVSTLELGDSALYLCASSPSRQDNEQFFGPGTRLTVL.

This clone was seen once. In DNA form, the CDR3 reads TGTGCCAGCACCCACAGGGACGGACGCACAGATACGCAGTATTTT. This gives the protein CASTHRDGRTDTQYF. The gene calls are TRBV27 and TRBJ2-3, with D tentatively TRBD1 (6 bases). Germline V gene data show CDR1 as MNHEY and CDR2 as SMNVEV (reference sequence). The CDR3 extends over 15 amino acids. V lost 7 bases, J lost 1 base, and 15 bases lay in between.

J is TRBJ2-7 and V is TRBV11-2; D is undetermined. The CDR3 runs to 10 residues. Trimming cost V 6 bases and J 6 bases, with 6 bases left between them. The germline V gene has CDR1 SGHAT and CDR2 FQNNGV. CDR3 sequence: CASSSVEQYF. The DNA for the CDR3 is TGTGCCAGCAGTTCAGTCGAGCAGTACTTC.

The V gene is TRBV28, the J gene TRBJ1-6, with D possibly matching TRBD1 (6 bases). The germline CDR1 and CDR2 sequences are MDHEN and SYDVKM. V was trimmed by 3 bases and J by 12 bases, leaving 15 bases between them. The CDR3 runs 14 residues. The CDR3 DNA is TGTGCCAGCAGTTTGAGGGCAAAAGGGGGACCCCTCCACTTT. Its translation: CASSLRAKGGPLHF.

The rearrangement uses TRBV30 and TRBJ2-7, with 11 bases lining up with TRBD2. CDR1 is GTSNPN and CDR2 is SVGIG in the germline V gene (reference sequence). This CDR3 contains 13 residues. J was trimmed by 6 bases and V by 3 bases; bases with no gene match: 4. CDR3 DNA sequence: TGTGCCTGGAGCGGGCTAGCGGGAGGCGAGCAGTACTTC. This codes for CAWSGLAGGEQYF.

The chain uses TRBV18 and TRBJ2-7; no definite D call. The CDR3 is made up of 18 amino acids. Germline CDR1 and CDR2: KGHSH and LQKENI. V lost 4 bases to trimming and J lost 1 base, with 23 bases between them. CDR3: CASSLGSLSFQRSYEQYF. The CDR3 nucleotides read TGTGCCAGCTCACTCGGAAGCCTCAGTTTCCAGAGGTCCTACGAGCAGTACTTC.

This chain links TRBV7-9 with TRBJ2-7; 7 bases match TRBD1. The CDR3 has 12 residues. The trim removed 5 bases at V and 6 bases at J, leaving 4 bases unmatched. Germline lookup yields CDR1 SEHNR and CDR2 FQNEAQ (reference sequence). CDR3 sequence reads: CASSRQGREQYF. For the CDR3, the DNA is TGTGCCAGCAGCCGACAGGGTCGCGAGCAGTACTTC. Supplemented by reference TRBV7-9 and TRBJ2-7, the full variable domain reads DTGVSQNPRHKITKRGQNVTFRCDPISEHNRLYWYRQTLGQGPEFLTYFQNEAQLEKSRLLSDRFSAERPKGSFSTLEIQRTEQGDSAMYLCASSRQGREQYFGPGTRLTVT.